The 6 T cell receptor beta chains below come from one sample, sequenced in a study of blood T cells in healthy people across ages (dated by TCRdb to the mid-2010s). The library came from 5' RACE. For sequencing, an Illumina HiSeq 2500 was employed. A second 7 to 11 cycle PCR used a sample-barcoded 5' primer and a J-beta primer mix. TCRdb trimmed public reads at Q25 via fastp, called clones via MiXCR and kept in-frame beta chains. Rows with one shared CDR3 protein collapse into an entry with the most common genes and DNA. Within this sample are about 570,000 distinct CDR3 sequences, with about 25% of them counted one time only. The ten largest clones add up to approximately 18% of the sample. Input material: blood. The source is a woman aged 70-85 years in good health.

This clonotype was recorded a few times. The chain uses TRBV7-2 and TRBJ1-1; 7 bases map to TRBD1. CDR1 is SGHTA and CDR2 is FQGNSA in the germline V gene. The trim removed 3 bases at V and 0 bases at J, leaving 4 bases unmatched. This CDR3 comprises 15 residues. The CDR3 DNA reads as TGTGCCAGCAGCTTTCGCAGGGGGTTGAACACTGAAGCTTTCTTT. Translation gives CASSFRRGLNTEAFF.

V usage is TRBV18 and J usage is TRBJ2-7; D gene ambiguous. The CDR3 runs 15 residues. Germline V CDR1 and CDR2: KGHSH, LQKENI. The V and J ends lost 3 bases and 0 bases respectively, with 12 bases between them. DNA of the CDR3: TGTGCCAGCTCACCGGGTCTCCCGATCTCCTACGAGCAGTACTTC. It is translated as CASSPGLPISYEQYF.

The rearrangement uses TRBV21-1 and TRBJ2-6; the DNA was not compared with TRBD1, the D call given in the table. TRBV21-1 is designated a pseudogene. There are 18 residues in the CDR3. CDR3 DNA sequence: TGTGCCAGCAGGGTCTGGAGGGACACATTCTCTGGGGCCAACGTCCTGACTTTC. Protein sequence: CASRVWRDTFSGANVLTF.

This clonotype was observed a few times. The gene calls are TRBV4-3 and TRBJ1-1; maybe TRBD1 (5 bases). V was trimmed by 0 bases and J by 5 bases, leaving 13 bases between them. The germline V gene encodes CDR1 LGHNA and CDR2 YSLEER. The CDR3 runs 15 residues. The CDR3: CASSQEFGGGTEAFF. The DNA for the CDR3 is TGCGCCAGCAGCCAAGAATTCGGGGGTGGGACTGAAGCTTTCTTT.

This clonotype was picked up a small number of times. One end of the junction fails to match germline, which may point to a read error. This sequence joins TRBV9 and TRBJ2-7; D may correspond to TRBD1 or TRBD2 (5 bases each). CDR3 length: 14 residues. Germline CDR1 reads SGDLS; CDR2 reads YYNGEE. The CDR3 protein is CASSVGVRDAFPHF. As DNA, the CDR3 is TGTGCCAGCAGCGTAGGGGTGAGGGACGCCTTCCCCCACTTC.

The chain carries TRBV18 and TRBJ2-5, with D unresolved. The CDR3 has 14 amino acids. From germline, CDR1 is KGHSH and CDR2 LQKENI. The V end lost 2 bases, the J end lost 1 base, and 8 bases lay between the germline ends. This CDR3 is CASSPGATQETQYF. In DNA, the CDR3 is TGTGCCAGCTCACCAGGCGCGACCCAAGAGACCCAGTACTTC.